These 16 T cell receptor beta chains were all obtained from the same sample, sequenced in a study of blood T cells in healthy people across ages. A sample-barcoded 5' primer and a J-beta primer mix were used in a second PCR of roughly 7 to 12 cycles. TCRdb redid the calling of the 5' RACE reads with MiXCR, one entry per CDR3 protein. The top ten clones hold around 22% of a sample with 700,000 or so distinct CDR3 sequences, about a fifth of them seen once. The sample consisted of blood. These receptors were obtained from a man between 65 and 85 years old in good health.

This chain connects TRBV6-2 or TRBV6-3 to TRBJ2-5; 7 bases match TRBD2. Germline V lookup: CDR1 MNHEY, CDR2 SVGEGT. This CDR3 spans 14 amino acids. V trimming: 6 bases; J trimming: 7 bases; junction bases outside the gene matches: 11. CDR3 region: CASRPGTTRRTQYF. In nucleotides, the CDR3 is TGTGCCAGCAGACCCGGGACTACACGGAGGACCCAGTACTTC.

The chain is built from TRBV19 and TRBJ2-1; 7 bases map to TRBD2. Germline CDR1 and CDR2: LNHDA and SQIVND (reference sequence). The CDR3 sequence is 15 residues long. Germline trimming cut 1 base from V and 6 bases from J; bases unmatched to any gene: 6. CDR3 loop: CASSIGGGSSNEQFF. The CDR3 coding sequence is TGTGCCAGTAGTATAGGTGGCGGGAGCTCCAATGAGCAGTTCTTC.

The rearrangement uses TRBV6-4 and TRBJ1-2; TRBD1 matches 11 bases. The CDR3 covers 14 residues. With 5 bases clipped from V and 6 bases from J, the junction kept 5 bases outside the gene matches. CDR1 is MRHNA and CDR2 is SNTAGT in the germline V gene. The CDR3 nucleotides are TGTGCCAGCAGTAGACGGACAGGGGGCCATGGCTACACCTTC. Amino acid sequence: CASSRRTGGHGYTF.

The J gene is TRBJ1-2, the V gene TRBV6-5; D might be TRBD1 (5 bases). The germline V and J ends were trimmed by 5 bases and 0 bases, with 13 bases remaining between them. Germline-derived CDR1 and CDR2 are MNHEY and SVGAGI. The CDR3 length is 15 residues. This CDR3 is CASSRPGTANYGYTF. The DNA of the CDR3 is TGTGCCAGCAGTCGACCTGGGACGGCTAACTATGGCTACACCTTC.

V gene TRBV5-1 combines with J gene TRBJ2-7; 8 bases map to TRBD2. The J call may be in error: the DNA end matches TRBJ2-1 better. CDR3 size: 16 residues. The germline gives CDR1 SGHRS, CDR2 YFSETQ. CDR3 nucleotides: TGCGCCAGCAGCGGCACCTCGGGACTAGTCCACAATGAGCAGTTCTTC. The encoded protein is CASSGTSGLVHNEQFF.

The CDR3 DNA sequence: TGTGCCAGTAGTATCCTCCGGGACAGGGGCGATCAGCCCCAGCATTTT. Its translation is CASSILRDRGDQPQHF. The chain joins TRBV19 to TRBJ1-5; 10 bases are shared with TRBD1. V gave up 3 bases and J gave up 5 bases; unmatched junction bases: 7. The germline V gene has CDR1 LNHDA and CDR2 SQIVND (reference sequence). The CDR3 covers 16 residues.

Many counts were recorded for this clonotype. This chain links TRBV2 with TRBJ2-4; perhaps D is TRBD1 or TRBD2 (5 bases each). The germline gives CDR1 SNHLY, CDR2 FYNNEI. Trimming left V 8 bases short and J 6 bases short, with 20 bases between. This CDR3 has 15 amino acids. DNA of the CDR3: TGTGCCAGCGGCGAGAACGGGGCCAGAGGAAACATTCAGTACTTC. Amino acid sequence: CASGENGARGNIQYF.

This clonotype was counted between two and nine times. The chain employs TRBV6-2 or TRBV6-3 and TRBJ2-7, with TRBD2 matching 7 bases. Judging by the DNA end, TRBJ2-5 fits better; the J call may be wrong. Germline CDR1 and CDR2: MNHEY and SVGEGT. The CDR3 is 15 residues long. The CDR3 spells CASSYRDYPGETQYF. The CDR3 nucleotides read TGTGCCAGCAGTTACAGGGACTATCCTGGAGAGACCCAGTACTTC.

This chain uses TRBV7-2 with TRBJ1-2; D possibly corresponds to TRBD1 (6 bases). CDR1 SGHTA and CDR2 FQGNSA come from the germline V gene. The CDR3 is made up of 13 amino acids. The V and J ends lost 5 bases and 8 bases respectively, with 15 bases between them. The CDR3 DNA reads TGTGCCAGCAGCCCTACAGGGCTAAAAGGCTACACCTTC. Translated, it gives CASSPTGLKGYTF.

CDR3 sequence (DNA): TGTGCCAGCAGCTACACGGGACAACCCCGCGAGCAGTACTTC. It yields the protein CASSYTGQPREQYF. This sequence joins TRBV4-2 and TRBJ2-7; possibly TRBD1 for D (6 bases). With 5 bases removed from V and 6 bases from J, the gap between germline ends came to 17 bases. Germline CDR1 and CDR2: LGHNA and YNFKEQ. The CDR3 extends over 14 amino acids.

In this sample, this clonotype turned up many times. V and J are TRBV4-1 and TRBJ1-6; D is uncertain. Germline-derived CDR1 and CDR2 are MGHRA and YSYEKL. The CDR3 runs to 18 residues. V was shortened by 3 bases and J by 8 bases, with 23 bases between the two germline ends. The CDR3 loop reads CASSHTDKISGIDSPLHF. The CDR3 DNA follows: TGCGCCAGCAGCCATACAGATAAAATTTCTGGGATCGATTCACCCCTCCACTTT.

This clonotype was seen a handful of times. This chain joins TRBV20-1 and TRBJ1-1; a possible D gene is TRBD1 (5 bases). Germline V lookup: CDR1 DFQATT, CDR2 SNEGSKA (reference sequence). The CDR3 covers 15 residues. V lost 1 base and J 1 base, leaving 13 bases between the germline ends. DNA for the CDR3: TGCAGTGCTAGAGTTGCGGGACGGAGGAACACTGAAGCTTTCTTT. Amino acids: CSARVAGRRNTEAFF.

DNA of the CDR3: TGTGCCAGCAGCCGGGACAGGGGAGAATACGAGCAGTACTTC. This codes for CASSRDRGEYEQYF. The chain employs TRBV6-6 and TRBJ2-7, with TRBD1 identical over 10 bases. Germline V gene lookup returns CDR1 MNHNY and CDR2 SVGAGI (reference sequence). V lost 6 bases and J lost 4; bases outside the gene matches: 6. This CDR3 region has 14 residues.

This clonotype came up a few times. V and J are TRBV20-1 and TRBJ2-3; the match to TRBD2 covers 9 bases. The CDR3 runs 16 residues. CDR1 DFQATT and CDR2 SNEGSKA come from the germline V gene (reference sequence). Germline trimming cut 0 bases from V and 4 bases from J; bases unmatched to any gene: 8. The CDR3 DNA is TGCAGTGCTAGAGAGGGTCGACTAGCGGTGCCAGATACGCAGTATTTT. Translation gives CSAREGRLAVPDTQYF.

This clonotype turned up a few times. The chain couples TRBV29-1 to TRBJ1-2; D gene uncertain. This CDR3 has 12 residues. The ends were cut back, 4 bases at V and 0 bases at J, with 6 bases in the middle. Per the germline V gene, CDR1 is SQVTM and CDR2 is ANQGSEA. The CDR3 bases are TGCAGCGTTGTTTTTACTAACTATGGCTACACCTTC. This sequence encodes CSVVFTNYGYTF.

This clonotype was observed a handful of times. The chain links TRBV20-1 to TRBJ1-1, with TRBD1 matching 12 bases. The CDR3 covers 17 residues. Germline V gene data show CDR1 as DFQATT and CDR2 as SNEGSKA (reference sequence). J was trimmed by 5 bases and V by 1 base; bases with no gene match: 11. The CDR3 region is CSARVPGQGALGTEAFF. Written as DNA, the CDR3 is TGCAGTGCTAGAGTACCGGGACAGGGGGCGTTGGGTACTGAAGCTTTCTTT.